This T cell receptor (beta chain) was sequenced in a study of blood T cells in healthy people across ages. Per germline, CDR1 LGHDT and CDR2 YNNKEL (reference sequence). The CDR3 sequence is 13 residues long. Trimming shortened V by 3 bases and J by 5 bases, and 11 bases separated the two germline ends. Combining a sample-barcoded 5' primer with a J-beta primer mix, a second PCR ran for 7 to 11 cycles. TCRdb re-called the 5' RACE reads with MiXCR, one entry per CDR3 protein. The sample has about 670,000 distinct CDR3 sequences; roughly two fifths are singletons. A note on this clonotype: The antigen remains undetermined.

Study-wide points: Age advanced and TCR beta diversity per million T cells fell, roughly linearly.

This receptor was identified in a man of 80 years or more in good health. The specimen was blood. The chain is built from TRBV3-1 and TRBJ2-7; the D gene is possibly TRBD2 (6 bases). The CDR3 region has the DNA TGTGCCAGCAGCCATCCCTGGGGGGACGAGCAGTACTTC. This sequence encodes CASSHPWGDEQYF.